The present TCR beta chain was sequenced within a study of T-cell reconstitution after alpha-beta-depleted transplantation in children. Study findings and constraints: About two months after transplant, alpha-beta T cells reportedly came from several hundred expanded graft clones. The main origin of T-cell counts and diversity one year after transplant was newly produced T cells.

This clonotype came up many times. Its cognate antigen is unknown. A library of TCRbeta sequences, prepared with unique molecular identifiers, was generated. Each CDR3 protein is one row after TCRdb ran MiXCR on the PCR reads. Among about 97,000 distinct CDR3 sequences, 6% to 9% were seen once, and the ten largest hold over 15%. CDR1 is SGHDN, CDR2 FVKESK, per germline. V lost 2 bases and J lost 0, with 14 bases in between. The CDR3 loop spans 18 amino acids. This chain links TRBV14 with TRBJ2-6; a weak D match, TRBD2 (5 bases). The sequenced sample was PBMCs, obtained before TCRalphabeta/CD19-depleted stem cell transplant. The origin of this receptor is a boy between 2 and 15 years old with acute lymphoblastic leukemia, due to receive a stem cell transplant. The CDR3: CASSQPGLHYSGANVLTF. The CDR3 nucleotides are TGTGCCAGCAGCCAACCAGGACTGCACTACTCTGGGGCCAACGTCCTGACTTTC.